These 13 T cell receptor beta chains were sequenced from one sample in a study of blood T cell repertoires in COVID-19 (TCRdb year 2020). The library was generated by the immunoSEQ multiplex PCR assay. In TCRdb, the immuneACCESS table is reduced to in-frame sequences with V and J assigned. These tables do not hold every clone; where another copy was compared, an unresolved V gene accounts for under half, and the others remain unexplained. Within this sample are 110,000 to 150,000 clones, with 60% to 80% of them counted one time only. Over 8.5% of the sample is held by the ten biggest clonotypes. The source material was peripheral blood. These receptors were collected from a man in his fifties or sixties with active or convalescent COVID-19.

The V and J genes are TRBV24-1 and TRBJ2-2; D possibly corresponds to TRBD1 (6 bases). V lost 3 bases and J lost 6, with 13 bases in between. Germline V lookup: CDR1 KGHDR, CDR2 SFDVKD. The CDR3 is 15 amino acids. In nucleotides, the CDR3 is TGTGCCACCAGTGATGGGACAACTGCCCCCGGGGAGCTGTTTTTT. It is translated as CATSDGTTAPGELFF.

The gene calls are TRBV20-1 and TRBJ1-4; D is undetermined. V lost 3 bases, J lost 0 bases, and 11 bases lay in between. This CDR3 has 15 amino acids. The germline gives CDR1 DFQATT, CDR2 SNEGSKA (reference sequence). Here the CDR3 DNA reads TGCAGTGCTAGTAACACACCTGCAACTAATGAAAAACTGTTTTTT. Translating it yields CSASNTPATNEKLFF.

The chain uses TRBV25-1 and TRBJ1-2; D is ambiguous. The germline V gene has CDR1 MGHDK and CDR2 SYGVNS. The CDR3 spans 13 residues. V lost 4 bases, J lost 8 bases, and 14 bases lay in between. The CDR3 reads CASSVSDSRGYTF. DNA of the CDR3: TGTGCCAGCAGTGTGTCGGACTCAAGGGGCTACACCTTC.

CDR3 nucleotides: TGTGCCAGCAGTTTTATACAGGGGGCGACCTACGAGCAGTACTTC. This encodes CASSFIQGATYEQYF. The J gene is TRBJ2-7, the V gene TRBV27; TRBD1 matches 9 bases. Trimming took 3 bases from V and 2 from J; bases not matched to a gene: 5. The CDR3 loop spans 15 amino acids. Germline lookup yields CDR1 MNHEY and CDR2 SMNVEV (reference sequence).

This rearrangement joins TRBV27 to TRBJ1-1; 8 bases agree with TRBD1. V lost 5 bases to trimming and J lost 3 bases; unmatched junction nucleotides: 8. CDR3 size: 15 residues. Looked up from germline, CDR1 is MNHEY and CDR2 is SMNVEV (reference sequence). The CDR3 loop reads CASSRRGRGDTEAFF. The CDR3 DNA reads TGTGCCAGCAGTCGCAGGGGGCGCGGGGACACTGAAGCTTTCTTT.

The chain carries TRBV29-1 and TRBJ1-1, with a possible D match to TRBD1 (5 bases). Germline V lookup: CDR1 SQVTM, CDR2 ANQGSEA. The germline V and J ends were trimmed by 7 bases and 10 bases, with 19 bases remaining between them. There are 12 residues in the CDR3. As DNA, the CDR3 is TGCAGCGCTCGAACAGCTTCGGGGGGAGCTTTCTTT. Translated: CSARTASGGAFF.

In this sample, this clone turned up a few times. The chain recombines TRBV28 with TRBJ1-5; no definite D call. Germline CDR1 reads MDHEN; CDR2 reads SYDVKM. Trimming left V 3 bases short and J 7 bases short, with 10 bases between. The CDR3 consists of 13 residues. This CDR3 reads CASSLGRGQPQHF. CDR3 coding DNA: TGTGCCAGCAGTTTGGGTCGCGGGCAGCCCCAGCATTTT.

In its sample, this clone was seen a few times. The sample contains more than one DNA sequence encoding this CDR3. The chain recombines TRBV18 with TRBJ1-4; the match to TRBD1 covers 7 bases. The germline CDR1 and CDR2 sequences are KGHSH and LQKENI. The V segment lost 2 bases and the J segment 0 bases; nucleotides outside the gene matches: 0. The CDR3 sequence is 15 residues long. The chain's CDR3 is CASSPDRATNEKLFF. CDR3 nucleotides: TGTGCCAGCTCACCAGACAGGGCAACTAATGAAAAACTGTTTTTT.

In regard to this clone: Other DNA sequences within the sample encode an identical CDR3. The chain joins TRBV7-8 to TRBJ2-1, with TRBD2 identical over 9 bases. V dropped 1 base and J dropped 6; count of bases not matched to a gene: 4. This CDR3 is 15 amino acids long. Germline V gene data show CDR1 as SGHVS and CDR2 as FQNEAQ. In nucleotides, the CDR3 is TGTGCCAGCAGCTTAGAGCGGGAGGTGGGCAATGAGCAGTTCTTC. Translation gives CASSLEREVGNEQFF.

The V and J genes are TRBV6-5 and TRBJ2-5; perhaps TRBD1 as D (5 bases). The CDR3 is 16 residues long. The ends were cut back, 1 base at V and 3 bases at J, with 15 bases in the middle. Germline V lookup: CDR1 MNHEY, CDR2 SVGAGI. The CDR3 is CASSYLPGRAKETQYF. The CDR3 region has the DNA TGTGCCAGCAGTTACTTGCCCGGCAGGGCGAAAGAGACCCAGTACTTC.

V usage is TRBV2 and J usage is TRBJ2-3; 7 bases are a match to TRBD1. The CDR3 contains 15 residues. V dropped 6 bases and J dropped 3; count of bases not matched to a gene: 9. The germline V gene encodes CDR1 SNHLY and CDR2 FYNNEI. The DNA for the CDR3 is TGTGCCAGCAGGCTCACAGGGGCGTGGACAGATACGCAGTATTTT. Translating gives CASRLTGAWTDTQYF.

The chain links TRBV6-5 to TRBJ1-6, with D possibly matching TRBD1 (6 bases). The CDR3 is 14 amino acids. Trimming cost V 0 bases and J 7 bases, with 7 bases left between them. CDR1 is MNHEY and CDR2 is SVGAGI in the germline V gene. DNA for the CDR3: TGTGCCAGCAGTTACTCAGACAGGAATTCACCCCTCCACTTT. It is translated as CASSYSDRNSPLHF.

This clone was detected once. The chain uses TRBV27 and TRBJ2-1, with 14 bases identical to TRBD2. Trimming at V came to 6 bases and at J to 8 bases, leaving 3 bases not matched to a gene. The V gene's germline CDR1 is MNHEY and CDR2 SMNVEV (reference sequence). CDR3 length equals 14 residues. As DNA, the CDR3 is TGTGCCAGCAGCGGGACTAGCGGGAGTTATGAGCAGTTCTTC. Protein product: CASSGTSGSYEQFF.